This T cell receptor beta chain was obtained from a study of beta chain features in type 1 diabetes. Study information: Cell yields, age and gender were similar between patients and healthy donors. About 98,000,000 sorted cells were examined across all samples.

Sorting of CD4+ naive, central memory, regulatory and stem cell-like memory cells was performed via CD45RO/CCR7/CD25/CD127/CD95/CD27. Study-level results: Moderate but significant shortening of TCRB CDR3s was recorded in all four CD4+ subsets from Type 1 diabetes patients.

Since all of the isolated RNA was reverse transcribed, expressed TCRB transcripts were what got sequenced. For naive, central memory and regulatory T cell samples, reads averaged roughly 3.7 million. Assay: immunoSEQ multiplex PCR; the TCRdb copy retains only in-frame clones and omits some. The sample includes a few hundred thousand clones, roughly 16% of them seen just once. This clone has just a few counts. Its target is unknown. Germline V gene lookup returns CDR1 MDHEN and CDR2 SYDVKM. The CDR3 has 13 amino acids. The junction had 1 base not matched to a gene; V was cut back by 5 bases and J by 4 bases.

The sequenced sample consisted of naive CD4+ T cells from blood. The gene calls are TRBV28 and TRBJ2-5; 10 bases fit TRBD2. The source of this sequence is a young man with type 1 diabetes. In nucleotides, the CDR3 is TGTGCCAGCAGTCGACTAGCGGGAGAGACCCAGTACTTC. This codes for CASSRLAGETQYF.